A single sample is the source of the 16 T cell receptor beta chains below, sequenced in a study of cytomegalovirus exposure and HLA in healthy donors. 13 Jbeta primers and 60 Vbeta primers were used for the PCR. Measured with immunoSEQ multiplex PCR; TCRdb has only the in-frame clones, and not every one. The sample holds roughly 190,000 clones, around 80% seen once. Sequences were obtained from PBMCs. Every receptor here comes from a woman in her 30s in good health and CMV-seropositive.

The chain joins TRBV18 to TRBJ2-1; maybe TRBD2 (6 bases). Trimming shortened V by 3 bases and J by 10 bases, and 16 bases separated the two germline ends. The CDR3 extends over 14 amino acids. Germline V CDR1 and CDR2: KGHSH, LQKENI. This chain's CDR3 is CASSPLGLGGEQFF. The DNA of the CDR3 is TGTGCCAGCTCACCCCTCGGACTTGGGGGGGAGCAGTTCTTC.

The rearrangement uses TRBV19 and TRBJ1-5; possibly TRBD1 for D (5 bases). The germline gives CDR1 LNHDA, CDR2 SQIVND (reference sequence). This CDR3 contains 14 residues. The V gene lost 6 bases and the J gene lost 7 bases, with 16 bases spanning the gap. The CDR3, as DNA: TGTGCCAGTAGGCTGGGGGAGGGTTACCAGCCCCAGCATTTT. Residues: CASRLGEGYQPQHF.

The J gene is TRBJ2-3, the V gene TRBV9, with no clear D. The V and J ends lost 1 base and 2 bases respectively, with 14 bases between them. The CDR3 loop spans 16 amino acids. Germline V gene data show CDR1 as SGDLS and CDR2 as YYNGEE. The CDR3 nucleotides read TGTGCCAGCAGCGTAACGTCCGAAGCAAACACAGATACGCAGTATTTT. Amino acid sequence: CASSVTSEANTDTQYF.

There are a few counts of this clone. The chain employs TRBV9 and TRBJ2-1; TRBD2 is a possible D gene (5 bases). Germline CDR1 and CDR2: SGDLS and YYNGEE. The CDR3 covers 17 residues. V lost 0 bases and J 7 bases, leaving 20 bases between the germline ends. The CDR3 sequence: CASSVGPGSHLGNEQFF. The CDR3 DNA reads as TGTGCCAGCAGCGTAGGCCCGGGGAGCCACCTTGGGAATGAGCAGTTCTTC.

V gene TRBV5-1 combines with J gene TRBJ1-2; the D is unclear. Trimming shortened V by 0 bases and J by 4 bases, and 13 bases separated the two germline ends. The CDR3 is 15 amino acids. CDR1 SGHRS and CDR2 YFSETQ come from the germline V gene. The CDR3 region has the DNA TGCGCCAGCAGCTTGGATACCGCAGGTTCCTATGGCTACACCTTC. Protein: CASSLDTAGSYGYTF.

J is TRBJ1-4 and V is TRBV18; no clear D. Trimming took 2 bases from V and 7 from J, leaving 11 bases between them. The CDR3 has 14 residues. Germline assignment: CDR1 KGHSH and CDR2 LQKENI. This CDR3 is CASSPDTSSEKLFF. In nucleotides, the CDR3 is TGTGCCAGCTCACCAGACACCTCTTCTGAAAAACTGTTTTTT.

This chain joins TRBV19 and TRBJ1-2, with D possibly TRBD1 on 6 matching bases. V gave up 4 bases and J gave up 2 bases, with 11 bases separating them. The CDR3 extends over 14 amino acids. In germline, CDR1 is LNHDA, CDR2 SQIVND (reference sequence). The CDR3 protein is CASSTRQVNYGYTF. CDR3 sequence (DNA): TGTGCCAGTAGTACCAGACAGGTGAACTATGGCTACACCTTC. Filled out from reference TRBV19 and TRBJ1-2, the complete variable domain reads DGGITQSPKYLFRKEGQNVTLSCEQNLNHDAMYWYRQDPGQGLRLIYYSQIVNDFQKGDIAEGYSVSREKKESFPLTVTSAQKNPTAFYLCASSTRQVNYGYTFGSGTRLTVV.

This chain connects TRBV6-1 to TRBJ1-1; 7 bases match TRBD1. There are 16 residues in the CDR3. The junction had 9 bases not matched to a gene; V was cut back by 4 bases and J by 1 base. CDR1 and CDR2 (germline): MNHNS, SASEGT. In nucleotides, the CDR3 is TGTGCCAGCAGTGGGGAAGGGGGCCTACAGAACACTGAAGCTTTCTTT. It specifies CASSGEGGLQNTEAFF.

The rearrangement links TRBV29-1 to TRBJ1-1, with TRBD1 as a possible D gene (5 bases). Germline V gene data show CDR1 as SQVTM and CDR2 as ANQGSEA. The CDR3 has 13 residues. V was clipped by 7 bases and J by 0 bases, with 12 bases between them. The CDR3 nucleotides read TGCAGCGCTGGGGGGGGTATGAACACTGAAGCTTTCTTT. It specifies CSAGGGMNTEAFF.

This clone was recorded a few times. The rearrangement links TRBV7-6 to TRBJ2-2; TRBD2 is a possible D gene (6 bases). Per germline, CDR1 SGHVS and CDR2 FNYEAQ. The V end was cut by 5 bases, the J end by 0 bases, with 7 bases between. This CDR3 comprises 14 residues. The CDR3 region has the DNA TGTGCCAGCAGCCGCGGGGCGAACACCGGGGAGCTGTTTTTT. This encodes CASSRGANTGELFF.

The V and J genes are TRBV5-6 and TRBJ2-7; possibly TRBD2 for D (5 bases). CDR3 length equals 16 residues. V lost 4 bases to trimming and J lost 3 bases, with 20 bases between them. CDR1 is SGHDT and CDR2 is YYEEEE in the germline V gene. CDR3 sequence: CASSRQTTARIYEQYF. For the CDR3, the DNA is TGTGCCAGCAGCCGCCAGACTACAGCGAGGATCTACGAGCAGTACTTC. The variable domain in full, with the rest retrieved from reference TRBV5-6 and TRBJ2-7, is DAGVTQSPTHLIKTRGQQVTLRCSPKSGHDTVSWYQQALGQGPQFIFQYYEEEERQRGNFPDRFSGHQFPNYSSELNVNALLLGDSALYLCASSRQTTARIYEQYFGPGTRLTVT.

The V and J genes are TRBV5-6 and TRBJ2-7; D is possibly TRBD1 (6 bases). V lost 1 base and J 5 bases, leaving 19 bases between the germline ends. The CDR3 contains 16 residues. Germline CDR1 reads SGHDT; CDR2 reads YYEEEE. CDR3 nucleotides: TGTGCCAGCAGCTTGTTGCGATCGCAGGGGTTGGACGAGCAGTACTTC. Translating gives CASSLLRSQGLDEQYF.

The CDR3 coding sequence is TGCGCCAGCAGCCAAGAACCTAATAACTATGGCTACACCTTC. Amino acid sequence: CASSQEPNNYGYTF. The chain recombines TRBV4-3 with TRBJ1-2; D is ambiguous. The CDR3 has 14 amino acids. Germline CDR1 and CDR2: LGHNA and YSLEER. With 0 bases removed from V and 1 base from J, the gap between germline ends came to 6 bases.

This sequence joins TRBV5-1 and TRBJ2-3; TRBD2 matches at 8 bases. Looked up from germline, CDR1 is SGHRS and CDR2 is YFSETQ. This CDR3 has 15 residues. Trimming at V came to 0 bases and at J to 2 bases, leaving 2 bases not matched to a gene. CDR3 in amino acids: CASSLAGGPTDTQYF. CDR3 coding DNA: TGCGCCAGCAGCTTGGCGGGAGGGCCCACAGATACGCAGTATTTT.

The chain combines TRBV5-1 with TRBJ1-2; TRBD1 aligns across 9 bases. The V segment lost 1 base and the J segment 8 bases; nucleotides outside the gene matches: 9. This CDR3 is built from 15 residues. The germline CDR1 and CDR2 sequences are SGHRS and YFSETQ. The CDR3 loop reads CASSLNTGGMEGYTF. In DNA form, the CDR3 reads TGCGCCAGCAGCTTGAATACAGGGGGCATGGAGGGCTACACCTTC.

The V gene is TRBV25-1, the J gene TRBJ1-6, with unresolved D. This CDR3 region has 14 residues. Trimming took 3 bases from V and 6 from J, leaving 9 bases between them. Germline V gene sequence: CDR1 MGHDK, CDR2 SYGVNS. This CDR3 is CASSDSRSNSPLHF. The CDR3, as DNA: TGTGCCAGCAGTGATTCCAGAAGTAATTCACCCCTCCACTTT. Variable domain in full (rest from reference TRBV25-1 and TRBJ1-6): EADIYQTPRYLVIGTGKKITLECSQTMGHDKMYWYQQDPGMELHLIHYSYGVNSTEKGDLSSESTVSRIRTEHFPLTLESARPSHTSQYLCASSDSRSNSPLHFGNGTRLTVT.